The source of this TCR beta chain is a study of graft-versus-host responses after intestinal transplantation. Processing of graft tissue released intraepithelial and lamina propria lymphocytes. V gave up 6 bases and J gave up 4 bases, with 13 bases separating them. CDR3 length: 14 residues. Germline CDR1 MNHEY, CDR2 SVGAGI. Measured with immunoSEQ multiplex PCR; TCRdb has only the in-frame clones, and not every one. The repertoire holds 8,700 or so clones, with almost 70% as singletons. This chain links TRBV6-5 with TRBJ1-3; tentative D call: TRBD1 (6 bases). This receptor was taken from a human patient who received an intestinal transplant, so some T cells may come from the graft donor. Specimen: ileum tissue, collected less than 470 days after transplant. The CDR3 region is CASRSDRLGNTIYF. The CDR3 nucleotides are TGTGCCAGCAGATCCGACAGGCTGGGAAACACCATATATTTT.